This record concerns one T cell receptor beta chain sequence. The source of the sample is a study of technical replicates of blood from a few donors. Repertoires were generated with immunoSEQ multiplex PCR, while TCRdb's copy carries only in-frame clones and drops some. Counted here are around 77,000 clones, over 85% occurring once; the ten biggest clones make up roughly 0.39%. This receptor was obtained from a human donor in good health. Sample: T cells isolated from PBMCs.

The CDR3 protein is CASSGTGGWTEAFF. In DNA, the CDR3 is TGTGCCAGCAGCGGGACAGGGGGATGGACTGAAGCTTTCTTT. The chain combines TRBV14 with TRBJ1-1, with 11 bases identical to TRBD1. The junction had 4 bases not matched to a gene; V was cut back by 5 bases and J by 5 bases. This CDR3 region has 14 residues. Germline CDR1 reads SGHDN; CDR2 reads FVKESK. The variable domain in full, completed from reference TRBV14 and TRBJ1-1, reads EAGVTQFPSHSVIEKGQTVTLRCDPISGHDNLYWYRRVMGKEIKFLLHFVKESKQDESGMPNNRFLAERTGGTYSTLKVQPAELEDSGVYFCASSGTGGWTEAFFGQGTRLTVV.